This TCR beta chain stems from a study of blood T cell repertoires in COVID-19. Study details: The study drew acute and convalescent COVID-19 samples from the United States, Italy and Spain.

Here immunoSEQ multiplex PCR was the method, and the copy in TCRdb shows in-frame clones only, minus some. The sample comprises roughly 200,000 clones, around nine tenths of which are singletons, and more than 1.4% rests with the top ten. Trimming took off 2 bases at V and 6 bases at J, with 13 bases between the two ends. The CDR3 totals 15 residues. Germline CDR1 and CDR2: MNHEY and SVGEGT. The chain is built from TRBV6-2 or TRBV6-3 and TRBJ2-2; D is perhaps TRBD2 (7 bases). Sequenced input: peripheral blood. This clonotype originated in a man between 18 and 35 years old with active or convalescent COVID-19. Written as DNA, the CDR3 is TGTGCCAGCAGTTACGGCGGGGGCCCAGCCGGGGAGCTGTTTTTT. Residues: CASSYGGGPAGELFF.